The rows below give T cell receptor beta chains drawn from one sample of a study of blood T cell repertoires in COVID-19. Sequencing was performed with immunoSEQ multiplex PCR; in TCRdb, only in-frame clones are kept and a portion is missing. There are around 420,000 clones in the sample; approximately 85% occur only once, and 2% to 2.5% lies in the top ten. Source material: PBMCs or T cells enriched from blood (not recorded which). The receptors were gathered from a woman between 40 and 55 years old with acute COVID-19. CDR3s include the opening cysteine and the closing phenylalanine or tryptophan. The D gene is left open where the match is weak. For some rows the clone size is stated as once, few or many, or as a class when expanded; others skip it.

TRBD2	TRBV3-1/TRBV3-2	NA	TRBJ2-1	CASSTRTSGGAEIF	TGTGCCAGCAGCACCCGGACTAGCGGGGGGGCCGAAATCTTC
NA	TRBV2	NA	TRBJ1-6	CASSDEAPSYNSPLHF	TGTGCCAGCAGTGACGAGGCTCCTTCTTATAATTCACCCCTCCACTTT
TRBD2	TRBV19	NA	TRBJ2-7	CASGGGYEQYF	TGTGCGTCCGGGGGGGGCTACGAGCAGTACTTC
NA	TRBV3-1/TRBV3-2	NA	TRBJ1-3	CASSQVVAQFSGNTIYF	TGTGCCAGCAGCCAAGTGGTGGCCCAATTCTCTGGAAACACCATATATTTT
NA	TRBV27	once	TRBJ1-3	CASAQGSGNTIYF	TGTGCCAGCGCACAGGGATCTGGAAACACCATATATTTT
NA	TRBV7-9	few	TRBJ2-2	CASSFNFGGELFF	TGTGCCAGCAGCTTTAACTTCGGCGGGGAGCTGTTTTTT
NA	TRBV19	NA	TRBJ2-1	CASSPKLRSLGQFF	TGTGCCAGTAGTCCCAAACTAAGGTCTTTAGGGCAGTTCTTC
TRBD1	TRBV12-5	NA	TRBJ1-1	CAFSPGGSEAFF	TGTGCTTTCTCCCCAGGGGGTTCTGAAGCTTTCTTT
TRBD1	TRBV19	few	TRBJ1-1	CASGDRGLGEAFF	TGTGCCAGTGGGGACAGGGGGCTTGGAGAAGCTTTCTTT
NA	TRBV10-3	once	TRBJ2-1	CANGGTSYNEQFF	TGTGCCAACGGGGGTACCTCCTACAATGAGCAGTTCTTC
TRBD1	TRBV27	NA	TRBJ1-3	CASSLTGGGGNTIYF	TGTGCCAGCAGTTTAACAGGGGGTGGAGGAAACACCATATATTTT
NA	TRBV27	NA	TRBJ2-6	CASSPQGTSRTNVLTF	TGTGCCAGCAGTCCGCAGGGGACAAGTAGAACCAACGTCCTGACTTTC
TRBD1	TRBV28	NA	TRBJ2-2	CASSRDRTTGELFF	TGTGCCAGCAGCCGGGACAGAACCACCGGGGAGCTGTTTTTT
TRBD1	TRBV15	few	TRBJ1-5	CATRGQGRSNQPQHF	TGTGCCACCAGGGGACAGGGCCGGAGCAATCAGCCCCAGCATTTT
NA	TRBV2	NA	TRBJ1-1	CASTPEGEEAFF	TGTGCCAGCACTCCAGAGGGGGAGGAAGCTTTCTTT
NA	TRBV2	once	TRBJ1-2	CASRGISGGYTF	TGTGCCAGCAGAGGGATAAGCGGCGGCTACACCTTC
TRBD1	TRBV30	NA	TRBJ2-7	CAWTDRQGRSYEQYF	TGTGCCTGGACGGACCGACAGGGGCGCTCCTACGAGCAGTACTTC
TRBD1	TRBV14	NA	TRBJ2-3	CASSHSTDRYTDTQYF	TGTGCCAGCAGCCACTCAACGGACAGGTACACAGATACGCAGTATTTT
NA	TRBV29-1	NA	TRBJ2-5	CSVDEGGKTQYF	TGCAGCGTTGACGAGGGTGGGAAGACCCAGTACTTC
NA	TRBV27	NA	TRBJ2-5	CASSLSGSETQYF	TGTGCCAGCAGTTTATCCGGGAGTGAGACCCAGTACTTC
TRBD1	TRBV19	few	TRBJ2-7	CASSTDRGLPPYEQYF	TGTGCCAGTAGTACCGACAGGGGGCTGCCCCCCTACGAGCAGTACTTC
TRBD2	TRBV3-1/TRBV3-2	NA	TRBJ2-7	CASSQGVASGTYEQYF	TGTGCCAGCAGCCAAGGAGTGGCTAGCGGAACCTACGAGCAGTACTTC
TRBD2	TRBV5-1	NA	TRBJ2-5	CASRAGGFQETQYF	TGCGCCAGCAGAGCGGGGGGCTTCCAAGAGACCCAGTACTTC
NA	TRBV30	NA	TRBJ1-1	CAWSVSAGNTEAFF	TGTGCCTGGAGTGTATCAGCAGGGAACACTGAAGCTTTCTTT
NA	TRBV5-1	NA	TRBJ2-5	CASRLVPQETQYF	TGCGCCAGCCGACTAGTCCCGCAAGAGACCCAGTACTTC
NA	TRBV11-2	NA	TRBJ2-2	CASSLVRGRNTGELFF	TGTGCCAGCAGCTTAGTCAGGGGAAGGAACACCGGGGAGCTGTTTTTT
TRBD1	TRBV18	NA	TRBJ2-1	CASSPETGIHEQFF	TGTGCCAGCTCACCCGAGACAGGGATTCATGAGCAGTTCTTC
NA	TRBV7-6	NA	TRBJ1-3	CASSSSSAGFGGNTIYF	TGTGCCAGCAGCTCCTCCAGTGCAGGGTTTGGTGGAAACACCATATATTTT
NA	TRBV3-1/TRBV3-2	few	TRBJ1-6	CASSQSSYNSPLHF	TGTGCCAGCAGCCAGAGCTCCTATAATTCACCCCTCCACTTT
NA	TRBV20-1	once	TRBJ1-4	CSASFRTGNEKLFF	TGCAGTGCTAGTTTTAGGACGGGGAATGAAAAACTGTTTTTT
NA	TRBV3-1/TRBV3-2	NA	TRBJ2-2	CASSRDLTGELFF	TGTGCCAGCAGTCGCGATTTGACCGGGGAGCTGTTTTTT
TRBD1	TRBV4-1	NA	TRBJ1-1	CASSQMDRANTEAFF	TGCGCCAGCAGCCAAATGGACAGGGCGAACACTGAAGCTTTCTTT
NA	TRBV24-1	NA	TRBJ1-5	CATSGKASNQPQHF	TGTGCCACCAGTGGCAAAGCTAGCAATCAGCCCCAGCATTTT
TRBD2	TRBV5-1	NA	TRBJ2-4	CASSLGLAGGLSAKNIQYF	TGCGCCAGCAGCTTGGGGCTAGCGGGGGGCCTGTCAGCCAAAAACATTCAGTACTTC
TRBD1	TRBV18	NA	TRBJ2-1	CASSQGDRGRDEQFF	TGTGCCAGCTCGCAGGGGGACAGGGGAAGAGATGAGCAGTTCTTC
TRBD1	TRBV10-3	NA	TRBJ1-1	CAISPGQDTEAFF	TGTGCCATCAGCCCGGGACAGGACACTGAAGCTTTCTTT
TRBD1	TRBV20-1	NA	TRBJ1-1	CSADRQGEAFF	TGCAGTGCAGACCGACAGGGGGAAGCTTTCTTT
NA	TRBV7-2	NA	TRBJ1-5	CASSKTVSNQPQHF	TGTGCCAGCAGCAAGACAGTTAGCAATCAGCCCCAGCATTTT
NA	TRBV13	NA	TRBJ2-5	CASSGTRQETQYF	TGTGCCAGCAGCGGGACACGCCAAGAGACCCAGTACTTC
TRBD1	TRBV15	few	TRBJ2-3	CATKPWDRETDTQYF	TGTGCCACAAAACCTTGGGACAGGGAGACAGATACGCAGTATTTT
NA	TRBV19	NA	TRBJ1-1	CASDNPNMNTEAFF	TGTGCCAGCGACAATCCCAATATGAACACTGAAGCTTTCTTT
NA	TRBV18	NA	TRBJ1-1	CASSPRKVGLNTEAFF	TGTGCCAGCTCACCACGAAAGGTGGGCTTGAACACTGAAGCTTTCTTT
NA	TRBV19	NA	TRBJ1-3	CASTSRVLRTAGNTIYF	TGTGCCAGTACATCCAGGGTATTAAGAACGGCTGGAAACACCATATATTTT
NA	TRBV5-1	NA	TRBJ2-7	CASRLAGEQYF	TGCGCCAGCAGGCTGGCAGGAGAGCAGTACTTC
TRBD1	TRBV7-8	NA	TRBJ2-7	CASSLRQGNEQYF	TGTGCCAGCAGCCTCCGACAGGGTAACGAGCAGTACTTC
TRBD2	TRBV4-2	NA	TRBJ2-7	CASSQGPPSGGAFYEQYF	TGTGCCAGCAGCCAAGGCCCCCCTAGCGGGGGGGCGTTCTACGAGCAGTACTTC
NA	TRBV2	NA	TRBJ1-3	CASSELAGIGLGNTIYF	TGTGCCAGCAGTGAATTGGCAGGGATCGGTCTCGGAAACACCATATATTTT
TRBD1	TRBV6-5	NA	TRBJ1-4	CASSPTGGANEKLFF	TGTGCCAGCAGTCCCACAGGGGGCGCGAATGAAAAACTGTTTTTT
NA	TRBV20-1	NA	TRBJ1-5	CSASSGQIYQPQHF	TGCAGTGCTAGTTCCGGACAGATTTATCAGCCCCAGCATTTT
TRBD1	TRBV5-1	NA	TRBJ1-5	CASSLKGQDSNQPQHF	TGCGCCAGCAGCCTTAAAGGACAGGATAGCAATCAGCCCCAGCATTTT
TRBD1	TRBV2	NA	TRBJ1-4	CASSAPPTGFKNEKLFF	TGTGCCAGCAGTGCACCCCCGACAGGGTTTAAGAATGAAAAACTGTTTTTT
TRBD1	TRBV2	NA	TRBJ2-3	CASSRDRGTDTQYF	TGTGCCAGCAGTCGGGACAGGGGGACAGATACGCAGTATTTT
TRBD2	TRBV11-2	NA	TRBJ2-3	CASSSRGGGADTQYF	TGTGCCAGCAGCTCGCGGGGGGGCGGGGCAGATACGCAGTATTTT
TRBD1	TRBV15	NA	TRBJ2-4	CATSREDRGDGNIQYF	TGTGCCACCAGCAGAGAAGACAGGGGCGATGGAAACATTCAGTACTTC
NA	TRBV2	once	TRBJ2-7	CASSVAESYEQYF	TGTGCCAGCAGTGTCGCGGAAAGCTACGAGCAGTACTTC
NA	TRBV6-4	once	TRBJ1-6	CASSRERGSPLHF	TGTGCCAGCAGCAGGGAAAGAGGATCACCCCTCCACTTT
TRBD2	TRBV2	NA	TRBJ2-1	CASIEGRGGIIEQFF	TGTGCCAGCATCGAGGGACGGGGGGGCATTATTGAGCAGTTCTTC